This T cell receptor (beta chain) was recorded in a study of blood T cell repertoires in COVID-19. Study background: Acute and convalescent COVID-19 samples came from the United States, Italy and Spain.

CDR1 and CDR2 (germline): MNHEY, SVGAGI. The CDR3 is 15 amino acids. V lost 3 bases, J lost 3 bases, and 15 bases lay in between. Profiled with immunoSEQ multiplex PCR; TCRdb holds only in-frame clones, not every one. The sample contains 200,000 to 300,000 clones, over 70% of which appear only once. The sequencing sample was made of peripheral blood. The V gene is TRBV6-5, the J gene TRBJ2-7; a possible D gene is TRBD1 (5 bases). This receptor was taken from a woman in her thirties or forties who had recovered from COVID-19. CDR3 amino acids: CASSYGPTGFYEQYF. Written as DNA, the CDR3 is TGTGCCAGCAGTTATGGACCTACAGGTTTCTACGAGCAGTACTTC.